This T cell receptor beta chain emerged from a study of blood T cell repertoires in COVID-19. This clone appeared a single time. In the original workflow: By means of reference gene primer amplification, nucleated cell counts were estimated. Assay used: immunoSEQ multiplex PCR; TCRdb lists only in-frame clones, some missing. V, J and clone size derive from that table, while D and trimming were established from the DNA sequence. This table has about 180,000 clones, around 88% appearing once. Trimming removed 3 bases from V and 5 bases from J, with 19 bases in between. In germline, CDR1 is LGHNA, CDR2 YNFKEQ. CDR3 size: 16 residues.

The sequenced material came from peripheral blood. The clonotype was recovered from a woman in her twenties or thirties with acute or convalescent COVID-19. J is TRBJ2-5 and V is TRBV4-2; TRBD2 might be the D (6 bases). CDR3: CASSQGGAGMRETQYF. CDR3 in DNA: TGTGCCAGCAGCCAGGGAGGAGCGGGCATGCGGGAGACCCAGTACTTC.